The entry below gives a single T cell receptor (beta chain) sequence along with its context. Trimming removed 4 bases from V and 6 bases from J, with 15 bases in between. CDR3 size: 14 residues. This specimen comes from a study of blood T cells in healthy people across ages. It was with a sample-barcoded 5' primer and a J-beta primer mix that a second PCR of about 7 to 12 cycles was run. One entry per CDR3 protein results from TCRdb running MiXCR on the 5' RACE reads. The sample lists 800,000 to 1,300,000 distinct CDR3 sequences; about 23% were seen once. The same data also contributed to another study, on T cells of mothers and their children.

The sample was blood. J is TRBJ2-5 and V is TRBV12-3 or TRBV12-4, with D unclear. The receptor was isolated from a girl aged 2-15 years in good health. CDR3 sequence (DNA): TGTGCCAGCAGTTCAGCGACGGTTTCCCAGACCCAGTACTTC. Translated, it gives CASSSATVSQTQYF.